This is a list of T cell receptor beta chains from one sample in a study of CD8+CD57+ T cells in acquired aplastic anemia. TCRdb recomputed calls from the reads with MiXCR, one row per CDR3 protein. The sample carries about 120,000 distinct CDR3 sequences, 50% to 60% recorded once. Sequences were obtained from sorted CD4+, CD8+, or CD8+CD57+ T cells (not recorded which) from PBMCs. Receptor source: a human donor with aplastic anemia. Both conserved end residues are part of each CDR3. The D gene is left open where the match is weak. For some rows the clone size is stated as once, few or many, or as a class when expanded; others skip it.

d_call	v_call	clone_size	j_call	cdr3_aa	cdr3_nt
NA	TRBV10-3	NA	TRBJ1-2	CAISWGTYGYTF	TGTGCCATCTCTTGGGGGACCTATGGCTACACCTTC
NA	TRBV5-6	many	TRBJ2-7	CASSLVVSSYEQYF	TGTGCCAGCAGCTTGGTGGTGAGCTCCTACGAGCAGTACTTC
NA	TRBV5-4	NA	TRBJ1-2	CASSFQGIGYGYTF	TGTGCCAGCAGCTTCCAGGGTATCGGCTATGGCTACACCTTC
NA	TRBV2	NA	TRBJ2-7	CASSDVSGDNYEQYF	TGTGCCAGCAGTGATGTCTCAGGAGATAACTACGAGCAGTACTTC
NA	TRBV7-6	NA	TRBJ1-1	CASSPFGGSTEAFF	TGTGCCAGCAGCCCGTTCGGGGGGAGCACTGAAGCTTTCTTT
NA	TRBV11-1	NA	TRBJ2-1	CASSLVRVQYNEQFF	TGTGCCAGCAGCTTAGTCAGGGTGCAGTACAATGAGCAGTTCTTC
TRBD2	TRBV9	NA	TRBJ2-7	CASSDGTSGSDEQYF	TGTGCCAGCAGCGACGGGACTAGCGGGTCCGACGAGCAGTACTTC
NA	TRBV19	NA	TRBJ2-7	CASSYQGRSSYEQYF	TGTGCCAGTTCCTATCAGGGCAGGAGCTCCTACGAGCAGTACTTC
NA	TRBV29-1	NA	TRBJ1-4	CSVAGEKLFF	TGCAGCGTTGCGGGGGAAAAACTGTTTTTT
NA	TRBV7-9	NA	TRBJ1-1	CASSLTVPEAFF	TGTGCCAGCAGTTTGACTGTACCTGAAGCTTTCTTT
NA	TRBV15	many	TRBJ2-7	CATSRGEDNSYEQYF	TGTGCCACCAGCAGAGGTGAGGACAACTCCTACGAGCAGTACTTC
NA	TRBV7-7	many	TRBJ2-1	CASSSPGPNNEQFF	TGTGCTAGCAGCTCCCCGGGACCGAACAATGAGCAGTTCTTC
TRBD1	TRBV11-2	NA	TRBJ1-2	CASSLDQGQSTDGYTF	TGTGCCAGCAGCTTAGACCAGGGACAGTCGACAGATGGCTACACCTTC
TRBD2	TRBV7-8	NA	TRBJ2-1	CANTLVLAGGPNEQFF	TGTGCCAACACTCTGGTACTAGCGGGGGGGCCGAATGAGCAGTTCTTC
TRBD1	TRBV7-9	NA	TRBJ1-1	CASSFTLTGGTEAFF	TGTGCCAGCAGCTTTACCCTGACAGGGGGAACTGAAGCTTTCTTT
TRBD1	TRBV29-1	NA	TRBJ1-2	CSVATGALGYGYTF	TGCAGCGTTGCGACAGGGGCGCTAGGCTATGGCTACACCTTC
NA	TRBV19	NA	TRBJ1-1	CASSIYGSGTEAFF	TGTGCCAGTAGTATATATGGTTCGGGCACTGAAGCTTTCTTT
NA	TRBV7-7	once	TRBJ2-3	CASSAKVPDTQYF	TGTGCTAGCAGCGCTAAAGTCCCAGATACGCAGTATTTT
NA	TRBV24-1	few	TRBJ2-3	CATSEASLGTDTQYF	TGTGCCACCAGTGAGGCTAGCCTTGGGACAGATACGCAGTATTTT
NA	TRBV20-1	NA	TRBJ2-2	CSAINTGELFF	TGCAGTGCTATTAACACCGGGGAGCTGTTTTTT
TRBD1	TRBV20-1	NA	TRBJ1-4	CSAGAGGREKLFF	TGCAGTGCTGGGGCAGGGGGGCGTGAAAAACTGTTTTTT
NA	TRBV7-8	once	TRBJ2-7	CASSLGGRGEQYF	TGTGCCAGTAGCTTAGGTGGGCGAGGGGAGCAGTACTTC
NA	TRBV2	NA	TRBJ2-1	CATQRAEGDEQFF	TGTGCCACCCAGCGCGCAGAGGGCGATGAGCAGTTCTTC
NA	TRBV10-1	NA	TRBJ2-3	CASMKDNTDTQYF	TGCGCCAGCATGAAGGACAACACAGATACGCAGTATTTT
NA	TRBV5-6	NA	TRBJ1-1	CASSLNGGEAFF	TGTGCCAGCAGCCTCAACGGGGGAGAAGCTTTCTTT
TRBD1	TRBV13	NA	TRBJ2-2	CASSPSWGQPGELFF	TGTGCCAGCAGCCCGTCCTGGGGACAGCCCGGGGAGCTGTTTTTT
NA	TRBV7-8	NA	TRBJ2-7	CASSLGGSEFYERYF	TGTGCCAGCAGCTTAGGGGGCAGTGAATTCTACGAGCGGTACTTC
NA	TRBV29-1	NA	TRBJ1-1	CSSSTDTEAFF	TGCAGCTCCAGTACTGACACTGAAGCTTTCTTT
NA	TRBV29-1	many	TRBJ2-2	CSVPGQNTGELFF	TGCAGCGTGCCGGGACAAAACACCGGGGAGCTGTTTTTT
NA	TRBV5-1	NA	TRBJ1-6	CASSISSYNSPLHF	TGCGCCAGCAGCATTAGCTCCTATAATTCACCCCTCCACTTT
NA	TRBV2	once	TRBJ1-2	CASSSGQGFNYGYTF	TGTGCCAGCAGCTCGGGCCAGGGCTTTAACTATGGCTACACCTTC
TRBD2	TRBV5-1	NA	TRBJ2-1	CASSLTGTSGRSSYNEQFF	TGCGCCAGCAGCTTAACCGGGACTAGCGGCCGGTCTTCCTACAATGAGCAGTTCTTC
NA	TRBV9	NA	TRBJ2-3	CASSPPGGREDTDTQYF	TGTGCCAGCAGCCCCCCAGGGGGGCGTGAGGACACAGATACGCAGTATTTT
TRBD1	TRBV25-1	few	TRBJ1-5	CASSDPRQGDQPQHF	TGTGCCAGCAGTGATCCGAGACAGGGGGATCAGCCCCAGCATTTT
NA	TRBV19	NA	TRBJ1-1	CASSYGQYTEAFF	TGTGCCAGCAGCTACGGACAGTACACTGAAGCTTTCTTT
NA	TRBV12-3/TRBV12-4	NA	TRBJ1-5	CASSLSNRVGQPQHF	TGTGCCAGCAGTTTATCCAACAGGGTCGGTCAGCCCCAGCATTTT
NA	TRBV29-1	NA	TRBJ1-2	CSVERQGTYGYTF	TGCAGCGTTGAGCGGCAGGGCACCTATGGCTACACCTTC
NA	TRBV7-6	NA	TRBJ1-6	CASSPRPHGQFDNSPLHF	TGTGCCAGCAGCCCGCGCCCGCATGGACAGTTCGATAATTCACCCCTCCACTTT
TRBD1	TRBV15	NA	TRBJ1-1	CATGSTRTGWTEAFF	TGTGCCACCGGATCCACGCGGACAGGGTGGACTGAAGCTTTCTTT
NA	TRBV19	many	TRBJ2-2	CASSKRVGELFF	TGTGCCAGTAGTAAGAGGGTCGGGGAGCTGTTTTTT
NA	TRBV28	NA	TRBJ2-3	CASSSPRQSTDTQYF	TGTGCCAGCAGTTCCCCTCGACAGAGCACAGATACGCAGTATTTT
TRBD1	TRBV15	NA	TRBJ2-3	CATIDRGNLHTDTQYF	TGTGCCACCATCGACAGGGGGAACCTTCACACAGATACGCAGTATTTT
TRBD1	TRBV20-1	NA	TRBJ2-7	CSASGDRARYEQYF	TGCAGTGCTAGCGGGGACAGGGCCCGCTACGAGCAGTACTTC
NA	TRBV4-3	NA	TRBJ1-1	CASSQRRNPNTEAFF	TGCGCCAGCAGCCAAAGACGGAATCCCAACACTGAAGCTTTCTTT
TRBD1	TRBV10-3	NA	TRBJ2-7	CAISQGQPYEQYF	TGTGCCATCAGCCAGGGACAGCCCTACGAGCAGTACTTC
TRBD2	TRBV7-3	NA	TRBJ2-2	CASSFLAGGFGTGELFF	TGTGCCAGCAGCTTCCTAGCGGGGGGCTTTGGGACCGGGGAGCTGTTTTTT
TRBD2	TRBV19	NA	TRBJ2-7	CASSPAGDYEQYF	TGTGCCAGTAGTCCAGCGGGAGACTACGAGCAGTACTTC
NA	TRBV15	NA	TRBJ2-1	CATSSEMGGNEQFF	TGTGCCACCAGCTCCGAGATGGGAGGCAATGAGCAGTTCTTC
NA	TRBV10-3	NA	TRBJ2-7	CATETAYEQYF	TGTGCCACCGAGACAGCATACGAGCAGTACTTC
NA	TRBV6-1	NA	TRBJ1-1	CASKAGNTEAFF	TGTGCCAGCAAGGCAGGTAACACTGAAGCTTTCTTT
NA	TRBV15	NA	TRBJ2-5	CATSSRVETQYF	TGTGCCACCAGCAGTCGGGTGGAGACCCAGTACTTC
NA	TRBV19	NA	TRBJ2-1	CASSTTAYNEQFF	TGTGCCAGTAGCACCACCGCCTACAATGAGCAGTTCTTC
NA	TRBV15	NA	TRBJ1-5	CATSSLQENSNQPQHF	TGTGCCACCAGCAGCCTACAGGAGAATAGCAATCAGCCCCAGCATTTT
TRBD1	TRBV7-9	many	TRBJ2-7	CASSWTGTPYEQYF	TGTGCCAGCAGCTGGACAGGGACTCCCTACGAGCAGTACTTC